This TCR beta chain appears in the sequencing data of a study of cytomegalovirus exposure and HLA in healthy donors. Overall study findings and caveats: Most TCRs appeared rarely, but some public TCRs recurred in many donors. In vitro assays verified that a few CMV-associated chains recognized CMV antigens specifically. It was assumed in the presence/absence analyses that sequencing depth was roughly uniform across donors. A later analysis found TCR association rates differed by HLA locus, highest for DRB1 and lowest for HLA-C.

PCR amplification relied on 60 Vbeta primers (plus 13 Jbeta primers). Using immunoSEQ multiplex PCR, the repertoire was profiled, and TCRdb retains in-frame clones only, with some absent. In the table there are a few hundred thousand clones, about 80% of which are singletons. Germline values: CDR1 SEHNR, CDR2 FQNEAQ (reference sequence). This CDR3 has 13 amino acids. V was cut by 6 bases and J by 2 bases, with 10 bases left in between. In the case of this clone: Its antigen remains unknown.

This sequence joins TRBV7-9 and TRBJ1-2; D call uncertain. Sequencing input: PBMCs. This TCR was recovered from a woman aged 55-69 years in good health and CMV-seropositive. The chain's CDR3 is CASSTSPNYGYTF. The CDR3 DNA follows: TGTGCCAGCAGTACAAGTCCAAACTATGGCTACACCTTC.